A single sample is the source of the 7 T cell receptor beta chains below, sequenced in a study of blood T cell repertoires in COVID-19. Profiled with immunoSEQ multiplex PCR; TCRdb holds only in-frame clones, not every one. The sample contains around 330,000 clones, about 92% of which appear only once. Sample: PBMCs or T cells enriched from blood (not recorded which). The receptors were gathered from a man aged 55 to 69 who had recovered from COVID-19.

The J gene is TRBJ2-3, the V gene TRBV7-8; 7 positions agree with TRBD2. The V gene end was trimmed by 5 bases and the J gene end by 2 bases; junction bases not matched to a gene: 10. This CDR3 region has 16 residues. In germline, CDR1 is SGHVS, CDR2 FQNEAQ. The CDR3 protein is CASSPDRGGPTDTQYF. The DNA for the CDR3 is TGTGCCAGCAGCCCCGATCGCGGGGGACCCACAGATACGCAGTATTTT.

The V and J genes are TRBV10-2 and TRBJ2-1; 12 bases map to TRBD2. Trimming took 3 bases from V and 2 from J; bases not matched to a gene: 5. Germline V gene data show CDR1 as WSHSY and CDR2 as SAAADI. CDR3 size: 17 residues. The CDR3 is CASSEGLAGTTYNEQFF. The CDR3 nucleotides read TGCGCCAGCAGTGAAGGACTAGCGGGGACTACCTACAATGAGCAGTTCTTC.

V is TRBV4-1 and J is TRBJ2-7, with TRBD1 identical over 7 bases. The CDR3 has 14 residues. The trim removed 8 bases at V and 3 bases at J, leaving 10 bases unmatched. Germline-derived CDR1 and CDR2 are MGHRA and YSYEKL. CDR3 sequence (DNA): TGCGCCAGCGCCACTGAGACAGGGAACTACGAGCAGTACTTC. Amino acids: CASATETGNYEQYF.

The V call is TRBV11-2, the J call TRBJ1-3; possibly TRBD1 for D (5 bases). Germline CDR1 is SGHAT and CDR2 is FQNNGV. This CDR3 region has 15 residues. V lost 5 bases and J 2 bases, leaving 13 bases between the germline ends. CDR3: CASSDHKGPGNTIYF. The CDR3 DNA reads as TGTGCCAGCAGCGACCACAAGGGGCCTGGAAACACCATATATTTT.

V usage is TRBV6-2 or TRBV6-3 and J usage is TRBJ2-3, with 8 nucleotides matching TRBD2. The junction had 16 bases not matched to a gene; V was cut back by 6 bases and J by 2 bases. The germline gives CDR1 MNHEY, CDR2 SVGEGT. This CDR3 contains 18 residues. The DNA of the CDR3 is TGTGCCAGCAGCCCTGGAGAAGCGGGGGTGACACTCACAGATACGCAGTATTTT. Translated, it gives CASSPGEAGVTLTDTQYF.

The CDR3 sequence: CASSKWTGARSGANVLTF. The CDR3 DNA follows: TGTGCCAGCAGCAAATGGACAGGGGCAAGGTCTGGGGCCAACGTCCTGACTTTC. The J gene is TRBJ2-6, the V gene TRBV5-8; the match to TRBD1 covers 9 bases. The V segment lost 4 bases and the J segment 1 base; nucleotides outside the gene matches: 9. Germline values: CDR1 SGHTS, CDR2 YDEGEE. The CDR3 runs 18 residues.

The V and J genes are TRBV30 and TRBJ1-1; D not certain. The V end was cut by 2 bases, the J end by 5 bases, with 12 bases between. The CDR3 contains 13 residues. The germline CDR1 and CDR2 sequences are GTSNPN and SVGIG (reference sequence). This CDR3 reads CAWSLQVGTEAFF. As DNA, the CDR3 is TGTGCCTGGAGTCTTCAGGTTGGTACTGAAGCTTTCTTT.